The clone carrying this T cell receptor beta chain was counted a few times. Its antigen remains unknown. TCRdb redid the calling of the RT-PCR reads with MiXCR, one entry per CDR3 protein. Seen here are about 610,000 distinct CDR3 sequences, 11% to 15% observed once, and the top ten hold more than 9.5%. Trimming took off 4 bases at V and 3 bases at J, with 13 bases between the two ends. The CDR3 contains 15 residues. CDR1 KGHSH and CDR2 LQKENI come from the germline V gene. These data are taken from a study of response to subunit inactivated influenza vaccine. Findings of the study overall: A suggestion made by the authors is that each seasonal influenza vaccination recruits few new T cells.

Sequencing was performed on PBMCs from blood, taken 11 to 12 days after vaccination. The sequence derives from a man in his fifties who received an inactivated influenza vaccine. The chain uses TRBV18 and TRBJ2-1; D possibly corresponds to TRBD2 (5 bases). CDR3 nucleotides: TGTGCCAGCTCACTAGCTAGCCGTGACTACAATGAGCAGTTCTTC. This sequence encodes CASSLASRDYNEQFF. Filled out from reference TRBV18 and TRBJ2-1, the complete variable domain reads NAGVMQNPRHLVRRRGQEARLRCSPMKGHSHVYWYRQLPEEGLKFMVYLQKENIIDESGMPKERFSAEFPKEGPSILRIQQVVRGDSAAYFCASSLASRDYNEQFFGPGTRLTVL.